Below, 27 T cell receptor beta chains from the same sample are listed, as sequenced in a study of T cells in Graves' hyperthyroidism and ophthalmopathy. Using RNA transcripts as the source, TCR beta CDR3 regions were amplified. Initially, a first-round RT-PCR of the TCR CDR3 employed the HTBI primer set. One entry per CDR3 protein results from TCRdb running MiXCR on the multiplex PCR reads. The repertoire consists of a few hundred thousand distinct CDR3 sequences, with approximately 19% occurring once and the leading ten covering around 3.4%. Sequences were obtained from blood. The origin of the receptors is a woman younger than 30 with Graves' hyperthyroidism.

This clonotype appeared many times. The CDR3 protein is CASSQERGRANYGYTF. CDR3 nucleotides: TGCGCCAGCAGCCAAGAAAGGGGACGCGCTAACTATGGCTACACCTTC. V and J are TRBV4-1 and TRBJ1-2; D is possibly TRBD1 (5 bases). Trimming removed 0 bases at V and 0 bases at J, with 11 bases between. The germline CDR1 and CDR2 sequences are MGHRA and YSYEKL. This CDR3 has 16 amino acids.

This clonotype occurred many times. The chain has TRBV11-3 and TRBJ2-3; D is unresolved. The V end was cut by 1 base, the J end by 0 bases, with 8 bases between. The germline V gene encodes CDR1 SGHNT and CDR2 YENEEA. The CDR3 is made up of 15 amino acids. The CDR3: CASSLGPPSTDTQYF. CDR3 nucleotide sequence: TGTGCCAGCAGCTTAGGACCCCCTAGCACAGATACGCAGTATTTT.

This clonotype was detected ten times or more. The V gene is TRBV6-5, the J gene TRBJ1-1; 7 bases fit TRBD1. The CDR3 totals 14 residues. The germline gives CDR1 MNHEY, CDR2 SVGAGI. Losses at the gene ends were 2 bases for V and 4 bases for J; bases not matched to a gene: 4. CDR3 in amino acids: CASSYRGPVTEAFF. The DNA of the CDR3 is TGTGCCAGCAGTTACAGGGGGCCGGTCACTGAAGCTTTCTTT.

This clonotype has a handful of counts. This chain connects TRBV6-2 or TRBV6-3 to TRBJ2-2; TRBD1 or TRBD2 may be the D gene (5 bases each). From germline, CDR1 is MNHEY and CDR2 SVGEGT. This CDR3 region has 15 residues. The ends were cut back, 6 bases at V and 2 bases at J, with 13 bases in the middle. In DNA, the CDR3 is TGTGCCAGCAGGAGGGACGGGTCAAACACCGGGGAGCTGTTTTTT. Protein sequence: CASRRDGSNTGELFF.

This clonotype was seen many times. The gene calls are TRBV6-1 and TRBJ2-7, with TRBD1 as a possible D gene (5 bases). The V gene lost 10 bases and the J gene lost 2 bases, with 12 bases spanning the gap. The CDR3 loop spans 12 amino acids. Germline lookup yields CDR1 MNHNS and CDR2 SASEGT. CDR3 sequence reads: CAIQGGAYEQYF. The CDR3 nucleotides read TGTGCCATCCAGGGTGGGGCCTACGAGCAGTACTTC.

This clonotype showed up many times. The CDR3 here is CASSREIATNEKLFF. The DNA for the CDR3 is TGTGCCAGCTCCCGGGAGATTGCAACTAATGAAAAACTGTTTTTT. V usage is TRBV2 and J usage is TRBJ1-4; D remains unclear. The germline gives CDR1 SNHLY, CDR2 FYNNEI. The CDR3 is 15 amino acids. V lost 8 bases, J lost 0 bases, and 13 bases lay in between.

This clonotype was counted between two and nine times. This may be a read error: a much more frequent sequence differs by one nucleotide. The V gene is TRBV15, the J gene TRBJ2-7; D unresolved. Germline V gene data show CDR1 as LNHNV and CDR2 as YYDKDF (reference sequence). CDR3 length: 13 amino acids. The DNA of the CDR3 is TGTGCCACCAGCAGAGATCCCTCCTACGAGCAGTGCTTC. Protein: CATSRDPSYEQCF.

V usage is TRBV7-2 and J usage is TRBJ2-7; TRBD1 aligns across 8 bases. Germline CDR1 SGHTA, CDR2 FQGNSA. The CDR3 has 15 amino acids. V shed 5 bases, J shed 0 bases, and the junction held 6 bases outside the gene matches. CDR3 sequence (DNA): TGTGCCAGCAGCCCCCGGACAGGGACCTCCTACGAGCAGTACTTC. As protein: CASSPRTGTSYEQYF.

In this sample, this clonotype turned up many times. The chain links TRBV29-1 to TRBJ2-4, with 7 positions matching TRBD1. V lost 1 base to trimming and J lost 6 bases; unmatched junction nucleotides: 0. Germline V lookup: CDR1 SQVTM, CDR2 ANQGSEA. The CDR3 has 12 residues. The CDR3 reads CSVEGTGNIQYF. The CDR3 DNA reads TGCAGCGTTGAAGGGACAGGAAACATTCAGTACTTC.

This clonotype was seen more than once but under ten times. An end of the junction does not agree with germline; a read error may underlie this. The chain has TRBV7-3 and TRBJ1-1; weak D call: TRBD1 (5 bases). Germline V gives CDR1 SGHTA, CDR2 FQGTGA. CDR3 length: 12 amino acids. The CDR3 DNA sequence: TGTGCCAGCGGAAGGGGCGACACTGAAGCTTGCTTT. It specifies CASGRGDTEACF.

This clonotype is classed as medium-sized (0.01 to 0.1%). The chain couples TRBV6-1 to TRBJ1-5; D is undetermined. This CDR3 contains 15 residues. Germline V lookup: CDR1 MNHNS, CDR2 SASEGT. With 4 bases removed from V and 0 bases from J, the gap between germline ends came to 10 bases. CDR3 sequence (DNA): TGTGCCAGCAGTGGATTACATTTTAGCAATCAGCCCCAGCATTTT. It yields the protein CASSGLHFSNQPQHF.

This clonotype was seen more than once but under ten times. The chain carries TRBV7-2 and TRBJ1-1, with 9 nucleotides matching TRBD1. The CDR3 consists of 17 residues. Germline CDR1 is SGHTA and CDR2 is FQGNSA. Unmatched junction bases numbered 9, after V lost 0 bases and J lost 4 bases. The CDR3 DNA sequence: TGTGCCAGCAGCTTAGCGTCGGGACAGGGTTCTTGCACTGAAGCTTTCTTT. It is translated as CASSLASGQGSCTEAFF.

The chain combines TRBV12-3 or TRBV12-4 with TRBJ2-7; TRBD2 agrees at 10 bases. This CDR3 has 15 amino acids. Trimming at V came to 6 bases and at J to 6 bases, leaving 11 bases not matched to a gene. The CDR3 bases are TGTGCCAGCAGGCGGTCTAGCGGGAGTTCTAGCGAGCAGTACTTC. Its protein is CASRRSSGSSSEQYF.

This clonotype was seen repeatedly, ten times or more. The rearrangement joins TRBV2 to TRBJ1-5, with D unclear. The CDR3 is 14 amino acids. CDR1 is SNHLY and CDR2 is FYNNEI in the germline V gene. Trimming took off 2 bases at V and 4 bases at J, with 9 bases between the two ends. DNA of the CDR3: TGTGCCAGCAGTGAAAGGCACCCAAATCAGCCCCAGCATTTT. Protein sequence: CASSERHPNQPQHF.

This clonotype was picked up many times. The V and J genes are TRBV3-1 and TRBJ2-5; D perhaps matches TRBD2 (6 bases). This CDR3 has 14 amino acids. The V end was cut by 0 bases, the J end by 5 bases, with 10 bases between. Germline loops: CDR1 LGHDT, CDR2 YNNKEL (reference sequence). CDR3 region: CASSQEASGETQYF. In DNA, the CDR3 is TGTGCCAGCAGCCAAGAAGCAAGCGGGGAGACCCAGTACTTC.

This clonotype was recorded a few times. The chain uses TRBV5-6 and TRBJ2-2, with 9 nucleotides matching TRBD2. This CDR3 is 15 amino acids long. Germline V gene data show CDR1 as SGHDT and CDR2 as YYEEEE. The trim removed 4 bases at V and 7 bases at J, leaving 8 bases unmatched. The CDR3 DNA reads TGTGCCAGCAGCCCCGCGGGGGGGCCTCTCGGGGAGCTGTTTTTT. This sequence encodes CASSPAGGPLGELFF.

This clonotype was seen repeatedly, ten times or more. The chain couples TRBV7-9 to TRBJ1-1; no clear D gene. The CDR3 length is 13 residues. Trimming took 8 bases from V and 7 from J, leaving 17 bases between them. Germline CDR1 reads SEHNR; CDR2 reads FQNEAQ (reference sequence). CDR3 amino acids: CASGRFDGGEAFF. CDR3 coding DNA: TGTGCCAGCGGCCGTTTTGATGGTGGTGAAGCTTTCTTT.

This clonotype was seen ten or more times. The rearrangement joins TRBV5-1 to TRBJ1-1, with TRBD1 identical over 7 bases. V gave up 5 bases and J gave up 1 base; unmatched junction bases: 2. The CDR3 contains 13 residues. Germline CDR1 reads SGHRS; CDR2 reads YFSETQ. CDR3 DNA sequence: TGCGCCAGCAGACAGGGGAGGAACACTGAAGCTTTCTTT. Its protein product is CASRQGRNTEAFF.

At least ten counts were recorded for this clonotype. This rearrangement joins TRBV29-1 to TRBJ2-6, with 7 bases matching TRBD1. This CDR3 spans 14 amino acids. Germline V gene sequence: CDR1 SQVTM, CDR2 ANQGSEA. The V gene end was trimmed by 7 bases and the J gene end by 4 bases; junction bases not matched to a gene: 7. CDR3 amino acids: CSAGQDPGANVLTF. CDR3 coding DNA: TGCAGCGCCGGACAGGATCCGGGGGCCAACGTCCTGACTTTC.

This clonotype was found many times. V is TRBV20-1 and J is TRBJ2-5; perhaps TRBD1 as D (6 bases). The V end was cut by 1 base, the J end by 5 bases, with 17 bases between. Germline values: CDR1 DFQATT, CDR2 SNEGSKA (reference sequence). This CDR3 contains 15 residues. DNA for the CDR3: TGCAGTGCTAGAGGATTTAACAGGGATGTTGAGACCCAGTACTTC. It encodes CSARGFNRDVETQYF.

There are many counts of this clonotype. The chain is built from TRBV6-5 and TRBJ1-3; D gene uncertain. V was shortened by 6 bases and J by 0 bases, with 9 bases between the two germline ends. The germline CDR1 and CDR2 sequences are MNHEY and SVGAGI. The CDR3 covers 14 residues. The CDR3 coding sequence is TGTGCCAGCAGACACAAAGTCTCTGGAAACACCATATATTTT. Amino acids: CASRHKVSGNTIYF.

This clonotype has at least ten counts. This chain links TRBV7-2 with TRBJ2-2, with a possible D match to TRBD2 (5 bases). CDR1 is SGHTA, CDR2 FQGNSA, per germline. CDR3 size: 16 residues. V dropped 5 bases and J dropped 1 base, with 14 bases sitting between them. The DNA for the CDR3 is TGTGCCAGCAGCCCAGCGGTGGGCCAGAACACCGGGGAGCTGTTTTTT. This gives the protein CASSPAVGQNTGELFF.

On this clonotype itself: This clone may be a read error of a much larger clone one base away. The missing conserved phenylalanine or tryptophan at the end of this CDR3 makes a read error likely. V gene TRBV7-9 combines with J gene TRBJ1-3; D gene ambiguous. Germline CDR1 and CDR2: SEHNR and FQNEAQ (reference sequence). The CDR3 totals 13 residues. Between the trimmed V and J ends, which lost 4 bases and 6 bases, there was a span of 10 bases. CDR3 in DNA: TGTGCCAGCAGCTACTACCTTTCAAACACCATATATGTT. This codes for CASSYYLSNTIYV.

This clonotype was seen repeatedly, ten times or more. V and J are TRBV5-4 and TRBJ2-5; 9 bases match TRBD2. Germline-derived CDR1 and CDR2 are SGHNT and YYREEE (reference sequence). This CDR3 is 15 amino acids long. J gave up 5 bases and V 1 base, and 6 bases lay outside the gene matches. CDR3 DNA sequence: TGTGCCAGCAGCTTGAGCTCTAGCGGGGCGGAGACCCAGTACTTC. This encodes CASSLSSSGAETQYF.

Concerning this clonotype: This sequence may be a read error, since a much larger clone differs from it by one base. Here the CDR3 omits its conserved ending phenylalanine or tryptophan, so a read error is the likely source. The rearrangement uses TRBV27 and TRBJ2-3; D ambiguous. The CDR3 spans 13 residues. Per the germline V gene, CDR1 is MNHEY and CDR2 is SMNVEV (reference sequence). V dropped 4 bases and J dropped 6 bases, with 11 bases sitting between them. Here the CDR3 reads CASSWRRPDTQYL. CDR3 sequence (DNA): TGTGCCAGCAGTTGGCGTCGCCCCGATACGCAGTATCTT.

This clonotype was seen many times. Being one base from a much bigger clone, this may be a read error. The V call is TRBV12-3 or TRBV12-4, the J call TRBJ2-3, with 12 bases aligning to TRBD2. The CDR3 is 16 amino acids. The CDR3 is CASSSTSGGHTDTRYF. In nucleotides, the CDR3 is TGTGCCAGCAGTTCCACTAGCGGGGGGCACACAGATACGCGGTATTTT.

This clonotype has a count of ten or more. This chain uses TRBV6-5 with TRBJ2-7; D gene uncertain. V was clipped by 5 bases and J by 2 bases, with 13 bases between them. Per the germline V gene, CDR1 is MNHEY and CDR2 is SVGAGI. CDR3 length: 14 residues. CDR3 nucleotides: TGTGCCAGCAGTCAGTCGGACGGAGCCTACGAGCAGTACTTC. It codes for CASSQSDGAYEQYF.